Listed below are T cell receptor beta chains from one sample, sequenced in a study of blood T cell repertoires in COVID-19. Data came from immunoSEQ multiplex PCR; TCRdb stores just in-frame clones and leaves some out. The table includes tens of thousands of clones, less than 90% detected once. Sample: peripheral blood. These receptors originate from a human donor with active COVID-19. The donor label of this sample is uncertain. Each CDR3 is given with its conserved first and last residue. D genes are given only for firm matches. Rows give clone size only sometimes, using once, few, many, or a class for an expanded clone.

>NA|TRBV7-2|NA|TRBJ1-5
CASSLDGGYSNQPQHF
TGTGCCAGCAGCTTAGATGGGGGCTATAGCAATCAGCCCCAGCATTTT
>NA|TRBV12-3/TRBV12-4|NA|TRBJ2-2
CASSLVFTGELFF
TGTGCCAGCAGTTTAGTATTCACCGGGGAGCTGTTTTTT
>NA|TRBV5-6|NA|TRBJ1-5
CASSLAGKKRNQPQHF
TGTGCCAGCAGCTTGGCGGGGAAGAAGCGCAATCAGCCCCAGCATTTT
>TRBD2|TRBV15|NA|TRBJ2-1
CATSAQGLAGGRVRSGEQFF
TGTGCCACCAGCGCCCAAGGCCTAGCGGGGGGGCGGGTTAGGTCGGGTGAGCAGTTCTTC
>TRBD2|TRBV6-2/TRBV6-3|once|TRBJ2-1
CASSSRLAGEQFF
TGTGCCAGCAGTTCCCGACTAGCGGGGGAGCAGTTCTTC
>TRBD2|TRBV9|NA|TRBJ2-5
CASSVSGQETQYF
TGTGCCAGCAGCGTTAGCGGGCAAGAGACCCAGTACTTC
>NA|TRBV3-1/TRBV3-2|NA|TRBJ2-7
CASTKGSSYEQYF
TGTGCCAGCACTAAAGGGAGCTCCTACGAGCAGTACTTC
>NA|TRBV5-1|NA|TRBJ2-7
CASSRGISGTTDYEQYF
TGCGCCAGCAGCCGAGGAATTAGTGGGACAACGGACTACGAGCAGTACTTC
>TRBD1|TRBV6-4|NA|TRBJ2-2
CASRRAGTANTGELFF
TGTGCCAGCAGAAGGGCCGGGACAGCGAACACCGGGGAGCTGTTTTTT
>TRBD1|TRBV2|once|TRBJ1-2
CASRNAGQGNYGYTF
TGTGCCAGCAGGAACGCGGGACAGGGGAACTATGGCTACACCTTC
>NA|TRBV19|NA|TRBJ1-1
CASSKFRGGEAFF
TGTGCCAGTAGTAAATTTCGAGGGGGAGAAGCTTTCTTT
>NA|TRBV21-1|NA|TRBJ2-5
CASSTRDRDQETQYF
TGTGCCAGCAGCACCCGGGACAGGGACCAAGAGACCCAGTACTTC
>NA|TRBV6-2/TRBV6-3|NA|TRBJ2-4
CASSYRGLAKNIQYF
TGTGCCAGCAGTTACAGGGGTTTAGCCAAAAACATTCAGTACTTC
>NA|TRBV18|NA|TRBJ1-1
CASSPPQGWRNTEAFF
TGTGCCAGCTCACCACCCCAGGGGTGGAGGAACACTGAAGCTTTCTTT
>TRBD1|TRBV2|NA|TRBJ2-1
CASSPIQGASYNEQFF
TGTGCCAGCAGTCCCATACAGGGGGCATCCTACAATGAGCAGTTCTTC
>TRBD1|TRBV7-9|NA|TRBJ1-2
CASSSGGTYGYTF
TGTGCCAGCAGCTCAGGGGGTACCTATGGCTACACCTTC
>TRBD2|TRBV29-1|NA|TRBJ2-7
CSVVGGGNSYEQYF
TGCAGCGTTGTTGGCGGGGGAAACTCCTACGAGCAGTACTTC